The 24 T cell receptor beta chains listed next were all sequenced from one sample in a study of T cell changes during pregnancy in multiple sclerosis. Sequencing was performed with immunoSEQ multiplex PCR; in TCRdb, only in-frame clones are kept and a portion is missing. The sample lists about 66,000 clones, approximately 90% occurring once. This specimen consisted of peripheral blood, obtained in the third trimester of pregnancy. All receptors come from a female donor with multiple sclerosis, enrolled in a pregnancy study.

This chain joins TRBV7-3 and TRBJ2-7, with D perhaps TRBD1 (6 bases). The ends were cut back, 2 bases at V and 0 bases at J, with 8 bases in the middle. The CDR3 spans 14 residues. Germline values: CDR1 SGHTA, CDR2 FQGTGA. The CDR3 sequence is CASSLSGDSYEQYF. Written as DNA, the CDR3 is TGTGCCAGCAGCTTATCAGGGGACTCCTACGAGCAGTACTTC.

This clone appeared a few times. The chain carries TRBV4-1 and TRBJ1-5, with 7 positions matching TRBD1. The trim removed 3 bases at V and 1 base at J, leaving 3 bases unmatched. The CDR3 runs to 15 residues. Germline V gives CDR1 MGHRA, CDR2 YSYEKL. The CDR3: CASSHSGQSNQPQHF. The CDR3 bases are TGCGCCAGCAGCCATTCGGGACAGAGCAATCAGCCCCAGCATTTT.

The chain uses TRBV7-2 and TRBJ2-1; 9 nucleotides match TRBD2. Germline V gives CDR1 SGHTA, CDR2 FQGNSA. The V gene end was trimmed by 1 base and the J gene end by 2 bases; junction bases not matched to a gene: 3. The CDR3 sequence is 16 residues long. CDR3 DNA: TGTGCCAGCAGCTTAGGGGGCGGGGGGGCCTACAATGAGCAGTTCTTC. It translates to CASSLGGGGAYNEQFF. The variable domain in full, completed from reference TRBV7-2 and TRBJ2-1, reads GAGVSQSPSNKVTEKGKDVELRCDPISGHTALYWYRQSLGQGLEFLIYFQGNSAPDKSGLPSDRFSAERTGGSVSTLTIQRTQQEDSAVYLCASSLGGGGAYNEQFFGPGTRLTVL.

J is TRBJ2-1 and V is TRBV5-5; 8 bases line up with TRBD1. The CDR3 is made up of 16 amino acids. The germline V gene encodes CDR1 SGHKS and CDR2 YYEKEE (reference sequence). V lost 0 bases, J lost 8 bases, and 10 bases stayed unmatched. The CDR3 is CASSLAGRGHLDEQFF. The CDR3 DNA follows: TGTGCCAGCAGCTTGGCCGGCAGGGGGCATTTGGATGAGCAGTTCTTC.

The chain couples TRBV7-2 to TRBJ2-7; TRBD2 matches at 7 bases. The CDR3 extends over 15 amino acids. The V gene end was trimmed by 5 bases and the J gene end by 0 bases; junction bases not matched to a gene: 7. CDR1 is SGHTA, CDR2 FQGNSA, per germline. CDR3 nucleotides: TGTGCCAGCAGCACCTACCTAGCGGCCTCCTACGAGCAGTACTTC. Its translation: CASSTYLAASYEQYF.

CDR3 residues: CASSYRDRNQPQHF. The CDR3 DNA sequence: TGTGCCAGCAGCTACCGGGACAGGAATCAGCCCCAGCATTTT. The rearrangement joins TRBV7-8 to TRBJ1-5; 8 nucleotides line up with TRBD1. Looked up from germline, CDR1 is SGHVS and CDR2 is FQNEAQ. V lost 4 bases to trimming and J lost 4 bases; unmatched junction nucleotides: 3. This CDR3 comprises 14 residues.

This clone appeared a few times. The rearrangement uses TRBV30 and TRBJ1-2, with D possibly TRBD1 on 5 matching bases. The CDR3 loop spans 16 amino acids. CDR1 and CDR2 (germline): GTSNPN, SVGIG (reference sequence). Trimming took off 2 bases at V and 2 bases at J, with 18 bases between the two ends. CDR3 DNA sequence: TGTGCCTGGAGTAGGCTGGGGCGGCTTAGCAACTATGGCTACACCTTC. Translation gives CAWSRLGRLSNYGYTF.

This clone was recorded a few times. CDR3 DNA: TGTGCCAGCAGCTTTGCAGGGTTGAATTCACCCCTCCACTTT. This sequence encodes CASSFAGLNSPLHF. This rearrangement joins TRBV7-9 to TRBJ1-6, with a weak D call TRBD1 (5 bases). The CDR3 has 14 residues. Trimming took off 3 bases at V and 7 bases at J, with 10 bases between the two ends. Germline values: CDR1 SEHNR, CDR2 FQNEAQ (reference sequence).

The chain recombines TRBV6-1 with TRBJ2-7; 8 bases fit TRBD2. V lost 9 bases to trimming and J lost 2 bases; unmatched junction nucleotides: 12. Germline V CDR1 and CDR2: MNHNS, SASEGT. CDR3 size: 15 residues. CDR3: CASTLSGSLTYEQYF. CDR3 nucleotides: TGTGCCAGTACCTTGAGCGGGAGCCTTACCTACGAGCAGTACTTC.

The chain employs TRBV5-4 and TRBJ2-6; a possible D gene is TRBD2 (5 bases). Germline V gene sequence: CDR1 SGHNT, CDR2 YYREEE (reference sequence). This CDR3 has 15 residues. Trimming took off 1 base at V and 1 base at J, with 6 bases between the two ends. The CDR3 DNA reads TGTGCCAGCAGCTTGAGAGGGTCTGGGGCCAACGTCCTGACTTTC. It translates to CASSLRGSGANVLTF.

The CDR3 DNA reads TGTGCCACCCAAGACAGCTTATACAATGAGCAGTTCTTC. Protein product: CATQDSLYNEQFF. The chain recombines TRBV7-8 with TRBJ2-1; D is perhaps TRBD1 (5 bases). V gave up 10 bases and J gave up 4 bases, with 14 bases separating them. The length of the CDR3 is 13 residues. Germline lookup yields CDR1 SGHVS and CDR2 FQNEAQ.

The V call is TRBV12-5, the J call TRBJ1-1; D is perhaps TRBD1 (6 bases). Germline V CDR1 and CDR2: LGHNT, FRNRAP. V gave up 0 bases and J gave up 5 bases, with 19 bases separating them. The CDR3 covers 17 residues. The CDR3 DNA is TGTGCTAGTGGTTTGGTACAATATTCCAGGGGTTGGACTGAAGCTTTCTTT. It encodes CASGLVQYSRGWTEAFF. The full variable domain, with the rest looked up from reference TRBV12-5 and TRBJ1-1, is DARVTQTPRHKVTEMGQEVTMRCQPILGHNTVFWYRQTMMQGLELLAYFRNRAPLDDSGMPKDRFSAEMPDATLATLKIQPSEPRDSAVYFCASGLVQYSRGWTEAFFGQGTRLTVV.

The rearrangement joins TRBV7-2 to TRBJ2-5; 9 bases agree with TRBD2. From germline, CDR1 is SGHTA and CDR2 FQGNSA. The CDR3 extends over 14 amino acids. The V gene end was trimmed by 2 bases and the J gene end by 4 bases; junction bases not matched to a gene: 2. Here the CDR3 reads CASSLILAGETQYF. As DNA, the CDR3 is TGTGCCAGCAGCTTAATACTAGCGGGAGAGACCCAGTACTTC. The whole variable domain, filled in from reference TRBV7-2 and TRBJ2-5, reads GAGVSQSPSNKVTEKGKDVELRCDPISGHTALYWYRQSLGQGLEFLIYFQGNSAPDKSGLPSDRFSAERTGGSVSTLTIQRTQQEDSAVYLCASSLILAGETQYFGPGTRLLVL.

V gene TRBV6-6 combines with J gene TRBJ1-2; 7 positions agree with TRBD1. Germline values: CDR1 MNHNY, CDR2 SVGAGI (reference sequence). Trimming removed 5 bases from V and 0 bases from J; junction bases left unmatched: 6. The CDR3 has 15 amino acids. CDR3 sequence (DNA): TGTGCCAGCAGTCAGTCCGGGACAGCTAACTATGGCTACACCTTC. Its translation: CASSQSGTANYGYTF.

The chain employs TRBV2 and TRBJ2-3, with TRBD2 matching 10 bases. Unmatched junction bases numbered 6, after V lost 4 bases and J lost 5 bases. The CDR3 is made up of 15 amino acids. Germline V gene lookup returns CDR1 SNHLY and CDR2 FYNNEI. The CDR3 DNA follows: TGTGCCAGCAGTGGGACTAGCGGCTTGGGAGATACGCAGTATTTT. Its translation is CASSGTSGLGDTQYF.

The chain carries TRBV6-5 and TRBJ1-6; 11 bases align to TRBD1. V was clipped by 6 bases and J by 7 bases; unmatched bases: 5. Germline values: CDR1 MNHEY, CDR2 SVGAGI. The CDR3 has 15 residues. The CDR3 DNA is TGTGCCAGCAGCCCGGGACAGGGGGGAAATTCACCCCTCCACTTT. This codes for CASSPGQGGNSPLHF.

CDR3 in amino acids: CASSLGSSQDTQYF. The CDR3, as DNA: TGCGCCAGCAGCTTGGGTTCTTCTCAGGATACGCAGTATTTT. The rearrangement links TRBV5-1 to TRBJ2-3; D is unresolved. Germline V lookup: CDR1 SGHRS, CDR2 YFSETQ. The CDR3 runs to 14 residues. V was trimmed by 0 bases and J by 6 bases, leaving 11 bases between them.

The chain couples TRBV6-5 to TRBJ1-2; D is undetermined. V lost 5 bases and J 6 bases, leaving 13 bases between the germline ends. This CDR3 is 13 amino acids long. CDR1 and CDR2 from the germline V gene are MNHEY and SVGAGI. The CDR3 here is CASSVRGKDGYTF. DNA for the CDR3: TGTGCCAGCAGTGTGAGAGGGAAAGATGGCTACACCTTC.

The CDR3 bases are TGTGCCAGCAGCTTAATCGGCCGGGACTTGGACCCAGATACGCAGTATTTT. Translation: CASSLIGRDLDPDTQYF. The chain is built from TRBV7-3 and TRBJ2-3; possibly TRBD2 for D (6 bases). The CDR3 runs to 17 residues. Trimming shortened V by 1 base and J by 4 bases, and 18 bases separated the two germline ends. The V gene's germline CDR1 is SGHTA and CDR2 FQGTGA. The whole variable domain, filled in from reference TRBV7-3 and TRBJ2-3, reads GAGVSQTPSNKVTEKGKYVELRCDPISGHTALYWYRQSLGQGPEFLIYFQGTGAADDSGLPNDRFFAVRPEGSVSTLKIQRTERGDSAVYLCASSLIGRDLDPDTQYFGPGTRLTVL.

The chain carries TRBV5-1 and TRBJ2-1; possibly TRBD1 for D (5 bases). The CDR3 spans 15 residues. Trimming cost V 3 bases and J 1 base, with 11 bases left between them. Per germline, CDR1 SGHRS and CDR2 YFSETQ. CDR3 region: CASSWGGESYNEQFF. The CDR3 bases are TGCGCCAGCAGCTGGGGCGGAGAGTCCTACAATGAGCAGTTCTTC.

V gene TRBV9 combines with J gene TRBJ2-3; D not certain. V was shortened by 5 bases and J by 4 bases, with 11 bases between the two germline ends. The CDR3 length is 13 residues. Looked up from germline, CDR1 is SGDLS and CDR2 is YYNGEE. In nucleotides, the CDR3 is TGTGCCAGCAGTCCATTTTCCCCAGATACGCAGTATTTT. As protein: CASSPFSPDTQYF.

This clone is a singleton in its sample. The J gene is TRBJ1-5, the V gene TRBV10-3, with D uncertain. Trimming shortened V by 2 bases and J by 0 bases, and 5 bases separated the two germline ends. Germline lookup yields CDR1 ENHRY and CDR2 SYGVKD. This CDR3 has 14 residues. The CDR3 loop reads CAISEGVSNQPQHF. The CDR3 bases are TGTGCCATCAGTGAGGGAGTTAGCAATCAGCCCCAGCATTTT.

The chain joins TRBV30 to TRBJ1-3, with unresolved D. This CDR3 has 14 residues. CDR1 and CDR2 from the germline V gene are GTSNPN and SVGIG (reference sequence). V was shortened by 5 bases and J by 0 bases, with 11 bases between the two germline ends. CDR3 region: CAWSRVSSGNTIYF. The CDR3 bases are TGTGCCTGGTCGCGGGTAAGCTCTGGAAACACCATATATTTT. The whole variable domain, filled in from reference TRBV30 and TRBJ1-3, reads SQTIHQWPATLVQPVGSPLSLECTVEGTSNPNLYWYRQAAGRGLQLLFYSVGIGQISSEVPQNLSASRPQDRQFILSSKKLLLSDSGFYLCAWSRVSSGNTIYFGEGSWLTVV.

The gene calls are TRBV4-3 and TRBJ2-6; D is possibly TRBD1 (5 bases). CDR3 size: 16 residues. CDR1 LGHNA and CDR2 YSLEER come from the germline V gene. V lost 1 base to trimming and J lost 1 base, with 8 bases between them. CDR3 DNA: TGCGCCAGCAGCCAAGTCCAGGGTTCTGGGGCCAACGTCCTGACTTTC. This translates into CASSQVQGSGANVLTF.